The T cell receptor beta chain described here comes from a study of graft-versus-host responses after intestinal transplantation (dated by TCRdb to the early 2020s). At the level of the whole study: The transplants that recipients received were multivisceral, liver-intestinal, or isolated intestinal. Anti-thymocyte globulin induction was given to all recipients, followed by maintenance tacrolimus and steroids for around three years. After intestinal transplantation, graft-versus-host and host-versus-graft alloreactive T cell clones were followed in the graft, circulation and bone marrow using bulk TCR-beta CDR3 sequencing. Alloreactive clones were identified by sequencing pre-transplant mixed lymphocyte reaction products and comparing these products with unstimulated pre-transplant donor and recipient T cells. The cohort enrolled about 23 intestinal transplant recipients, one of whom was a retransplant, and a few patients without pretransplant specimens were excluded. Donor T cell macrochimerism was defined as a peak of at least 4% donor T cells among recipient peripheral blood mononuclear cells. Samples from a few later patients were sequenced in-house on an Illumina MiSeq with MiXCR processing rather than by the commercial service.

Overall study outcomes, separate from this receptor: GvH clones were detected in recipient bone marrow, and some appeared earlier in ileal mucosa or blood, consistent with an intestinal mucosal origin. In the allografts of patients with donor T cell macrochimerism, GvH to HvG T cell clonal ratios were high. The conclusions were limited by the relatively low number and heterogeneity of the intestinal transplant patients. Early after transplant, declines in HvG clones were associated with peak levels of circulating GvH clones.

Library prep was done by the immunoSEQ multiplex PCR assay. For most patients, genomic DNA was isolated with the Qiagen DNeasy Blood and Tissue Kit and sent frozen to Adaptive Biotechnologies for TCR sequencing. High-throughput TCR-beta CDR3 sequencing of genomic DNA from most patients was performed by Adaptive Biotechnologies. For the original study's pipeline: Adaptive's ImmunoSEQ software was the source of the TCR sequencing data for roughly 19 patients, while a few other patients were processed with MiXCR and VDJtools. To correct CD4 versus CD8 sorting errors, sequences present in both subsets at a frequency ratio below 5:1 were removed. Because the origin of CDR3 nucleotide sequences shared between donor and recipient could not be assigned, those sequences were removed. To be classed as alloreactive, a clone needed at least 2-fold expansion over unstimulated cells and a minimum CFSE-low frequency of 0.002% (template counts) or 0.001% (read counts). Mappable clones were those detected in sequenced pre-transplant spleen, lymph node, or MLR CFSE-low populations of the donor or recipient. Cumulative frequency of alloreactive clones was calculated as a percentage of all sequences weighted by copy number. As stored in TCRdb, this immuneACCESS dataset retains in-frame rearrangements with V and J assigned. A fraction of the clones does not appear; measured against another copy, unresolved V genes explain less than half of the discrepancy, and the remainder lacks a known reason. For V, J and clone size, that table is used; D and trimming come from the DNA. A total of roughly 90,000 clones appear in this sample, roughly 90% of them only once. The ten largest clones represent roughly 0.28% of the sample.

About this clone: Its antigen remains undetermined. No base quality values were provided; no much bigger clone lies one nucleotide off.

CDR1 MRHNA and CDR2 SNTAGT were looked up in the germline V gene. The CDR3, from cysteine to phenylalanine, totals 16 residues. The kept DNA is CDR3 alone, 48 bases in frame from the first base. V and J are truncated by 0 bases and 5 bases respectively, leaving an intervening sequence of 13 bases. The intended sense of this specimen's time point label: cells obtained before transplantation from donor or recipient. CD3+CD4+ and CD3+CD8+ populations were FACS-sorted from unstimulated pre-transplant donor and recipient cells taken from spleen or lymph nodes. The source of this sequence is a human donor who was the organ donor for an intestinal transplant. Recombination connected TRBV6-4 to TRBJ1-4; TRBD1 might be the D gene, on 5 matching bases. Sample: unstimulated CD4+ T cells sorted from spleen or lymph node cells, taken before transplant. The DNA is TGTGCCAGCAGTGACTCGATGCAGGGAAAGAATGAAAAACTGTTTTTT. Its amino acids are CASSDSMQGKNEKLFF.